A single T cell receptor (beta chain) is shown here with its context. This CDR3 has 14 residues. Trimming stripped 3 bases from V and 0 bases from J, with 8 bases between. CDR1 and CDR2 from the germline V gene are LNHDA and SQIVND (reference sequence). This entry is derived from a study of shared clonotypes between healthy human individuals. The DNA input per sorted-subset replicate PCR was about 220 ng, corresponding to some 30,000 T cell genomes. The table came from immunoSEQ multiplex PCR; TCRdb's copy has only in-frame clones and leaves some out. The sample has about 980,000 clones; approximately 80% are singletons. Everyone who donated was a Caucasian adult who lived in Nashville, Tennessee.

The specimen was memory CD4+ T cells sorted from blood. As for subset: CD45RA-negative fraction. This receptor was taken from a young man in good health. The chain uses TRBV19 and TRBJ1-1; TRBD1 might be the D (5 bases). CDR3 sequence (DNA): TGTGCCAGTAGTATCGGGGGAGTGAACACTGAAGCTTTCTTT. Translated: CASSIGGVNTEAFF.